A single sample is the source of the 30 T cell receptor beta chains below, sequenced in a study of shared clonotypes between healthy human individuals (dated by TCRdb to 2020 to 2022). Libraries were made using the immunoSEQ multiplex PCR assay. TCRdb mirrors the immuneACCESS table, restricted to in-frame sequences. Some clones are absent from its copies; in checked studies, under half trace to an unresolved V gene, and the reason for the others is unknown. This sample holds about 2.3 million clones; more than 85% were observed only once. The top ten clonotypes cover 0.39% of the sample. The material sequenced was naive CD4+ T cells from PBMCs. Read against the paper, the sample's cell subset or site label means: CD45RA+ positively selected. The receptor set was obtained from a man aged 18-30 years in good health. Some clones in this sample may be carry-over from other donors' samples.

The chain employs TRBV5-1 and TRBJ2-7, with 12 nucleotides matching TRBD1. The CDR3 runs to 16 residues. Unmatched junction bases numbered 6, after V lost 0 bases and J lost 5 bases. Germline lookup yields CDR1 SGHRS and CDR2 YFSETQ. The CDR3 region is CASSLGTGTGGHEQYF. In DNA form, the CDR3 reads TGCGCCAGCAGCTTGGGCACCGGGACAGGGGGCCACGAGCAGTACTTC. Variable domain in full (rest from reference TRBV5-1 and TRBJ2-7): KAGVTQTPRYLIKTRGQQVTLSCSPISGHRSVSWYQQTPGQGLQFLFEYFSETQRNKGNFPGRFSGRQFSNSRSEMNVSTLELGDSALYLCASSLGTGTGGHEQYFGPGTRLTVT.

The chain has TRBV5-1 and TRBJ2-1; 11 bases fit TRBD2. Germline CDR1 and CDR2: SGHRS and YFSETQ. This CDR3 spans 14 amino acids. V lost 4 bases to trimming and J lost 5 bases; unmatched junction nucleotides: 2. Written as DNA, the CDR3 is TGCGCCAGCAGCCCGGGACTAGCGGACAATGAGCAGTTCTTC. It translates to CASSPGLADNEQFF.

The rearrangement uses TRBV6-1 and TRBJ2-7, with 12 bases that match TRBD1. The CDR3 is made up of 13 amino acids. After removal of 8 bases from V and 7 bases from J, the junction contained 6 bases not matched to a gene. Germline CDR1 reads MNHNS; CDR2 reads SASEGT. Written as DNA, the CDR3 is TGTGCCAGCGAAGGGGACAGGGGGCGTGAGCAGTACTTC. Translated, it gives CASEGDRGREQYF.

This chain connects TRBV5-1 to TRBJ2-5; 7 positions match TRBD1. The CDR3 contains 14 residues. In germline, CDR1 is SGHRS, CDR2 YFSETQ. Losses at the gene ends were 4 bases for V and 3 bases for J; bases not matched to a gene: 6. CDR3 nucleotide sequence: TGCGCCAGCAGCGATCCGGGACAGAAAGAGACCCAGTACTTC. Translated: CASSDPGQKETQYF. The whole variable domain, remainder taken from reference TRBV5-1 and TRBJ2-5, is KAGVTQTPRYLIKTRGQQVTLSCSPISGHRSVSWYQQTPGQGLQFLFEYFSETQRNKGNFPGRFSGRQFSNSRSEMNVSTLELGDSALYLCASSDPGQKETQYFGPGTRLLVL.

CDR3 bases: TGTGCCAGCGCCCGACTCAATTACTACGAGCAGTACTTC. It encodes CASARLNYYEQYF. This chain uses TRBV2 with TRBJ2-7; D ambiguous. CDR3 length: 13 residues. Trimming removed 8 bases at V and 3 bases at J, with 14 bases between. Per the germline V gene, CDR1 is SNHLY and CDR2 is FYNNEI.

To note about this clone: The same CDR3 also results from other DNA sequences found in this sample. The chain's CDR3 is CASSSAGGNTEAFF. In nucleotides, the CDR3 is TGTGCCAGCAGTTCTGCAGGGGGTAACACTGAAGCTTTCTTT. This rearrangement joins TRBV28 to TRBJ1-1, with 7 bases fitting TRBD1. Germline assignment: CDR1 MDHEN and CDR2 SYDVKM. This CDR3 has 14 amino acids. V lost 4 bases to trimming and J lost 2 bases; unmatched junction nucleotides: 4.

This sequence joins TRBV9 and TRBJ2-2; no firm D call. The CDR3 has 16 residues. Germline V gene sequence: CDR1 SGDLS, CDR2 YYNGEE. Trimming removed 0 bases from V and 6 bases from J, with 15 bases in between. CDR3 protein: CASSVGSGYSAGELFF. As DNA, the CDR3 is TGTGCCAGCAGCGTAGGGTCAGGCTACTCTGCCGGGGAGCTGTTTTTT.

This sequence joins TRBV5-1 and TRBJ1-3, with D maybe TRBD1 (5 bases). The germline V and J ends were trimmed by 6 bases and 2 bases, with 12 bases remaining between them. CDR3 size: 14 residues. From germline, CDR1 is SGHRS and CDR2 YFSETQ. The CDR3 spells CASTNAGTGNTIYF. CDR3 nucleotide sequence: TGCGCCAGCACCAATGCAGGGACTGGAAACACCATATATTTT. Full variable domain (missing parts from reference TRBV5-1 and TRBJ1-3): KAGVTQTPRYLIKTRGQQVTLSCSPISGHRSVSWYQQTPGQGLQFLFEYFSETQRNKGNFPGRFSGRQFSNSRSEMNVSTLELGDSALYLCASTNAGTGNTIYFGEGSWLTVV.

In DNA, the CDR3 is TGTGCCAGCAGTGAGGGTTTGTTGAATGGCGGTGGCTACACCTTC. Protein product: CASSEGLLNGGGYTF. V and J are TRBV6-1 and TRBJ1-2, with D hard to call. V was trimmed by 3 bases and J by 7 bases, leaving 18 bases between them. The CDR3 runs to 15 residues. Germline lookup yields CDR1 MNHNS and CDR2 SASEGT.

The J gene is TRBJ2-7, the V gene TRBV28; 9 bases map to TRBD1. Germline lookup yields CDR1 MDHEN and CDR2 SYDVKM. The CDR3 contains 13 residues. After removal of 7 bases from V and 5 bases from J, the junction contained 6 bases not matched to a gene. The CDR3 bases are TGTGCCAGCACCAACAGGGGGCGGGACGAGCAGTACTTC. Its translation: CASTNRGRDEQYF.

CDR3 nucleotide sequence: TGTGCCAGCAACATGGGGGGGGAGACCCAGTACTTC. It specifies CASNMGGETQYF. The chain combines TRBV2 with TRBJ2-5, with 7 bases identical to TRBD2. This CDR3 has 12 amino acids. Germline loops: CDR1 SNHLY, CDR2 FYNNEI. J gave up 5 bases and V 7 bases, and 4 bases lay outside the gene matches.

V gene TRBV4-1 combines with J gene TRBJ2-3; D ambiguous. The CDR3 spans 16 residues. The ends were cut back, 7 bases at V and 2 bases at J, with 19 bases in the middle. Germline-derived CDR1 and CDR2 are MGHRA and YSYEKL. The CDR3 DNA reads as TGCGCCAGCAACCTCCTGGTTGGCGGTGCCACAGATACGCAGTATTTT. Its translation is CASNLLVGGATDTQYF.

The chain carries TRBV4-1 and TRBJ1-2, with 7 bases aligning to TRBD1. V dropped 4 bases and J dropped 5; count of bases not matched to a gene: 16. Germline CDR1 reads MGHRA; CDR2 reads YSYEKL. The CDR3 totals 17 residues. For the CDR3, the DNA is TGCGCCAGCAGCCCGCGTTGGGGGGACAGACACTTTTATGGCTACACCTTC. It yields the protein CASSPRWGDRHFYGYTF.

The chain is built from TRBV9 and TRBJ2-7; D remains unclear. The CDR3 loop spans 14 amino acids. Germline assignment: CDR1 SGDLS and CDR2 YYNGEE. Trimming shortened V by 4 bases and J by 5 bases, and 16 bases separated the two germline ends. For the CDR3, the DNA is TGTGCCAGCAGCCCCCGCCTGGCGGCCGACGAGCAGTACTTC. It translates to CASSPRLAADEQYF.

The rearrangement uses TRBV2 and TRBJ1-1, with TRBD1 as a possible D gene (6 bases). The CDR3 has 11 amino acids. Germline-derived CDR1 and CDR2 are SNHLY and FYNNEI. The CDR3: CAGGGNTEAFF. For the CDR3, the DNA is TGTGCGGGGGGCGGTAACACTGAAGCTTTCTTT.

The chain recombines TRBV9 with TRBJ2-7; 12 nucleotides line up with TRBD2. After removal of 4 bases from V and 7 bases from J, the junction contained 9 bases not matched to a gene. This CDR3 is built from 15 residues. Germline V lookup: CDR1 SGDLS, CDR2 YYNGEE. CDR3 residues: CASSPRLAGEGEQYF. The CDR3 DNA is TGTGCCAGCAGCCCCCGACTAGCGGGAGAGGGTGAGCAGTACTTC.

The V call is TRBV18, the J call TRBJ1-2; the D gene is possibly TRBD1 (5 bases). This CDR3 region has 14 residues. Germline V gene data show CDR1 as KGHSH and CDR2 as LQKENI. V was trimmed by 6 bases and J by 6 bases, leaving 17 bases between them. The CDR3 sequence is CASSTSGGLDGYTF. The DNA for the CDR3 is TGTGCCAGCTCCACCAGCGGGGGACTAGATGGCTACACCTTC.

The genes are TRBV29-1 and TRBJ2-3; perhaps TRBD1 as D (6 bases). This CDR3 contains 13 residues. Germline CDR1 reads SQVTM; CDR2 reads ANQGSEA. The V gene lost 1 base and the J gene lost 1 base, with 6 bases spanning the gap. In DNA form, the CDR3 reads TGCAGCGTTGAAGGACAGGGCACAGATACGCAGTATTTT. Residues: CSVEGQGTDTQYF.

The chain couples TRBV7-9 to TRBJ2-1; D ambiguous. CDR3 size: 13 residues. Germline lookup yields CDR1 SEHNR and CDR2 FQNEAQ (reference sequence). V was cut by 2 bases and J by 8 bases, with 10 bases left in between. This CDR3 is CASSLRTDDEQFF. In DNA, the CDR3 is TGTGCCAGCAGCTTAAGGACCGACGATGAGCAGTTCTTC.

As for this clone: At one end the junction does not follow the germline gene, possibly because of a read error. The J gene is TRBJ2-5, the V gene TRBV5-1; D not certain. CDR3 size: 13 residues. Germline lookup yields CDR1 SGHRS and CDR2 YFSETQ. The CDR3 here is CASNLGNQETQYF. CDR3 in DNA: TGCGCCAGCAACTTGGGGAATCAAGAGACCCAGTACTTC.

This clone was found once. The J gene is TRBJ1-5, the V gene TRBV7-3; D is uncertain. Germline V lookup: CDR1 SGHTA, CDR2 FQGTGA. The CDR3 contains 13 residues. Trimming cost V 5 bases and J 1 base, with 6 bases left between them. In DNA form, the CDR3 reads TGTGCCAGCAGCCAGATGAGCAATCAGCCCCAGCATTTT. It yields the protein CASSQMSNQPQHF.

This clone appeared once. V usage is TRBV27 and J usage is TRBJ2-7, with D hard to call. From germline, CDR1 is MNHEY and CDR2 SMNVEV (reference sequence). This CDR3 comprises 14 residues. The V and J ends lost 1 base and 0 bases respectively, with 7 bases between them. The CDR3 nucleotides read TGTGCCAGCAGTTTATGGGCGAGCTCCTACGAGCAGTACTTC. It yields the protein CASSLWASSYEQYF.

The genes are TRBV5-5 and TRBJ2-7, with unresolved D. The CDR3 extends over 13 amino acids. Deletions cut 3 bases from V and 1 base from J, with 8 bases between. CDR1 SGHKS and CDR2 YYEKEE come from the germline V gene (reference sequence). CDR3 bases: TGTGCCAGCAGCTGGGGTAGGTCCTACGAGCAGTACTTC. Protein: CASSWGRSYEQYF.

The chain employs TRBV29-1 and TRBJ1-1; D gene ambiguous. Germline assignment: CDR1 SQVTM and CDR2 ANQGSEA. V was clipped by 5 bases and J by 0 bases, with 10 bases between them. The CDR3 is made up of 13 amino acids. CDR3 loop: CSVWGMVNTEAFF. Written as DNA, the CDR3 is TGCAGCGTTTGGGGTATGGTGAACACTGAAGCTTTCTTT.

The chain joins TRBV7-9 to TRBJ1-3; 7 positions agree with TRBD1. Germline CDR1 SEHNR, CDR2 FQNEAQ (reference sequence). This CDR3 is 14 amino acids long. Trimming removed 5 bases from V and 8 bases from J; junction bases left unmatched: 9. Here the CDR3 DNA reads TGTGCCAGCAGCCCAACAGGGGTGAGGGACACCATATATTTT. Encoded protein: CASSPTGVRDTIYF. The full variable domain, completed using reference TRBV7-9 and TRBJ1-3, is DTGVSQNPRHKITKRGQNVTFRCDPISEHNRLYWYRQTLGQGPEFLTYFQNEAQLEKSRLLSDRFSAERPKGSFSTLEIQRTEQGDSAMYLCASSPTGVRDTIYFGEGSWLTVV.

This rearrangement joins TRBV5-4 to TRBJ2-2; TRBD2 agrees at 9 bases. Germline V gives CDR1 SGHNT, CDR2 YYREEE (reference sequence). CDR3 length: 15 residues. J was trimmed by 8 bases and V by 4 bases; bases with no gene match: 9. The CDR3 loop reads CASSPGLANWGELFF. The CDR3 bases are TGTGCCAGCAGCCCGGGACTAGCAAATTGGGGGGAGCTGTTTTTT.

This clone was detected once. Other DNA sequences in this sample translate to the same CDR3. This CDR3 is CSVDRQGGDEQFF. The CDR3 nucleotides are TGCAGCGTTGACCGGCAGGGGGGTGATGAGCAGTTCTTC. The rearrangement links TRBV29-1 to TRBJ2-1; possible D gene TRBD1, 7 bases. This CDR3 is 13 amino acids long. Germline V gene data show CDR1 as SQVTM and CDR2 as ANQGSEA. V was clipped by 3 bases and J by 8 bases, with 14 bases between them.

V and J are TRBV19 and TRBJ2-3; 7 nucleotides line up with TRBD1. Germline CDR1 is LNHDA and CDR2 is SQIVND (reference sequence). Trimming took 5 bases from V and 5 from J; bases not matched to a gene: 7. CDR3 length: 14 amino acids. CDR3 amino acids: CASSATGSEDTQYF. In DNA, the CDR3 is TGTGCCAGTAGTGCGACAGGGTCAGAAGATACGCAGTATTTT.

This chain links TRBV28 with TRBJ1-2; D gene uncertain. This CDR3 is built from 10 residues. The V gene lost 6 bases and the J gene lost 8 bases, with 7 bases spanning the gap. CDR1 is MDHEN and CDR2 is SYDVKM in the germline V gene. This CDR3 reads CASRSVGYTF. CDR3 nucleotides: TGTGCCAGCAGAAGCGTGGGCTACACCTTC.

The chain joins TRBV27 to TRBJ1-1; the D is unclear. V was trimmed by 2 bases and J by 3 bases, leaving 22 bases between them. The CDR3 extends over 18 amino acids. Germline CDR1 MNHEY, CDR2 SMNVEV (reference sequence). DNA of the CDR3: TGTGCCAGCAGTTTAAGTTCAGGTTTCGGGCTTTGGGACACTGAAGCTTTCTTT. It is translated as CASSLSSGFGLWDTEAFF.